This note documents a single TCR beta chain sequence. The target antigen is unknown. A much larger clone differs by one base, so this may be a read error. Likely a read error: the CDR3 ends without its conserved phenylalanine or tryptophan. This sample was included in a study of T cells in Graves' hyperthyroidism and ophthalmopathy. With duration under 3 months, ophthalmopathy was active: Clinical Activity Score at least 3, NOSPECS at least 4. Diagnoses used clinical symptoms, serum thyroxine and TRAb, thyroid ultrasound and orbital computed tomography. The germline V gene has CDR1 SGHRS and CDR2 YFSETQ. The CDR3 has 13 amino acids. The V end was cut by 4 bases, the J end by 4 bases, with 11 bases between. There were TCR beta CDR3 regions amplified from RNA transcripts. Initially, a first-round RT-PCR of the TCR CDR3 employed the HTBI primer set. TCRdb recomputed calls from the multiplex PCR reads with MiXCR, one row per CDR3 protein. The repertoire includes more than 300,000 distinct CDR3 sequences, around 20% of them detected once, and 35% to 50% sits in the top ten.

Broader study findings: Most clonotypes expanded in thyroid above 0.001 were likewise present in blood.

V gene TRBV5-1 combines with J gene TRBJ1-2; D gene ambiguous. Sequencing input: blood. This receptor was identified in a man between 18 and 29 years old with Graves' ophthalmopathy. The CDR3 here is CASSQDRLYGYTL. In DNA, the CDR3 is TGCGCCAGCAGCCAGGACCGACTCTATGGCTACACCCTC.